These 13 T cell receptor beta chains originate from one sample sequenced in a study of blood T cell repertoires in COVID-19. The assay was immunoSEQ multiplex PCR, and TCRdb's table has in-frame clones only and misses some. Of about 34,000 clones in the sample, about nine tenths were seen once. Sequencing was performed on peripheral blood. Receptors originate from an elderly man with acute or convalescent COVID-19.

This sequence joins TRBV29-1 and TRBJ1-1; 8 bases line up with TRBD1. Per germline, CDR1 SQVTM and CDR2 ANQGSEA. Trimming cost V 5 bases and J 4 bases; bases outside gene matches: 9. The CDR3 totals 14 residues. Here the CDR3 reads CSVKGTGAPTEAFF. The CDR3 DNA reads TGCAGCGTTAAGGGGACAGGCGCTCCCACTGAAGCTTTCTTT.

The V call is TRBV10-3, the J call TRBJ2-7; 8 nucleotides agree with TRBD1. Per germline, CDR1 ENHRY and CDR2 SYGVKD. V gave up 5 bases and J gave up 4 bases; unmatched junction bases: 10. The CDR3 consists of 15 residues. CDR3 region: CAISSSQGAEYEQYF. The CDR3 DNA follows: TGTGCCATCAGTTCCAGCCAGGGGGCCGAGTACGAGCAGTACTTC.

J is TRBJ1-2 and V is TRBV28; 7 nucleotides match TRBD1. CDR3 length: 15 amino acids. The V gene end was trimmed by 2 bases and the J gene end by 2 bases; junction bases not matched to a gene: 5. Germline-derived CDR1 and CDR2 are MDHEN and SYDVKM. The CDR3 region is CASSLHPGGNYGYTF. The CDR3 DNA reads TGTGCCAGCAGTTTACATCCAGGGGGGAACTATGGCTACACCTTC.

The J gene is TRBJ1-1, the V gene TRBV4-1, with 8 nucleotides matching TRBD1. Germline lookup yields CDR1 MGHRA and CDR2 YSYEKL. After removal of 2 bases from V and 2 bases from J, the junction contained 4 bases not matched to a gene. The CDR3 sequence is 15 residues long. The CDR3, as DNA: TGCGCCAGCAGCCAATCGGACAGGGTAAACACTGAAGCTTTCTTT. Its protein is CASSQSDRVNTEAFF.

This chain uses TRBV5-1 with TRBJ2-3; 8 positions match TRBD1. With V trimmed by 3 bases and J by 6 bases, 6 bases remained unmatched. This CDR3 is built from 14 residues. Germline-derived CDR1 and CDR2 are SGHRS and YFSETQ. CDR3 nucleotide sequence: TGCGCCAGCAGCTCGGACAGGGTCATGGATACGCAGTATTTT. Its translation is CASSSDRVMDTQYF.

This clone was detected only once. V usage is TRBV7-9 and J usage is TRBJ1-3; no firm D call. There are 14 residues in the CDR3. Germline CDR1 SEHNR, CDR2 FQNEAQ (reference sequence). V dropped 1 base and J dropped 3 bases, with 7 bases sitting between them. CDR3 sequence (DNA): TGTGCCAGCAGCTTAGGAGGCAGTGGAAACACCATATATTTT. This gives the protein CASSLGGSGNTIYF.

Only one count was recorded for this clone. V is TRBV2 and J is TRBJ2-7, with 7 positions matching TRBD2. Trimming at V came to 0 bases and at J to 4 bases, leaving 9 bases not matched to a gene. Germline V gene data show CDR1 as SNHLY and CDR2 as FYNNEI. The length of the CDR3 is 16 residues. The CDR3 sequence: CASSEAVGGGKYEQYF. The CDR3 DNA is TGTGCCAGCAGTGAAGCAGTGGGGGGAGGGAAATACGAGCAGTACTTC.

This clone was observed a single time. This chain uses TRBV11-2 with TRBJ1-1; 8 nucleotides align to TRBD1. Germline CDR1 SGHAT, CDR2 FQNNGV. CDR3 length: 15 amino acids. J lost 3 bases, V lost 1 base, and 4 bases had no gene match. CDR3 bases: TGTGCCAGCAGCTTAGCCAGGGGGCGGGACACTGAAGCTTTCTTT. Its translation is CASSLARGRDTEAFF.

V gene TRBV27 combines with J gene TRBJ2-3, with TRBD2 matching over 11 bases. Per germline, CDR1 MNHEY and CDR2 SMNVEV (reference sequence). V lost 2 bases and J lost 4; bases outside the gene matches: 8. The CDR3 has 17 residues. The CDR3 region has the DNA TGTGCCAGCAGTTTAACTGGCCTAGCGGGGGGCCCAGATACGCAGTATTTT. As protein: CASSLTGLAGGPDTQYF.

The chain combines TRBV15 with TRBJ2-6; D perhaps matches TRBD2 (6 bases). The ends were cut back, 1 base at V and 3 bases at J, with 10 bases in the middle. CDR1 LNHNV and CDR2 YYDKDF come from the germline V gene (reference sequence). The CDR3 is made up of 16 amino acids. For the CDR3, the DNA is TGTGCCACCAGCAGAGGTCGGGGAGGTGGGGCCAACGTCCTGACTTTC. This sequence encodes CATSRGRGGGANVLTF.

The chain employs TRBV5-8 and TRBJ2-2; 10 bases fit TRBD1. Trimming took 2 bases from V and 4 from J; bases not matched to a gene: 11. The CDR3 sequence is 18 residues long. Germline loops: CDR1 SGHTS, CDR2 YDEGEE. CDR3 sequence reads: CASSFRPGQGIGTGELFF. In DNA, the CDR3 is TGTGCCAGCAGCTTCCGCCCGGGACAGGGGATAGGCACCGGGGAGCTGTTTTTT.

The V and J genes are TRBV9 and TRBJ2-3; D perhaps matches TRBD1 (5 bases). CDR3 size: 12 residues. The V end lost 3 bases, the J end lost 6 bases, and 8 bases lay between the germline ends. The germline V gene has CDR1 SGDLS and CDR2 YYNGEE. This CDR3 reads CASSGNRDTQYF. The CDR3 DNA sequence: TGTGCCAGCAGCGGGAACAGGGATACGCAGTATTTT.

The chain employs TRBV11-2 and TRBJ2-2; no firm D call. The ends were cut back, 3 bases at V and 7 bases at J, with 6 bases in the middle. This CDR3 spans 12 amino acids. Germline assignment: CDR1 SGHAT and CDR2 FQNNGV. CDR3 nucleotides: TGTGCCAGCAGCTTTAACGGCGGGGAGCTGTTTTTT. Its translation is CASSFNGGELFF.